Each of the 27 T cell receptor beta chains below was sequenced from the same sample in a study of STAT5B mutations in CD4+ large granular lymphocyte leukemia. Only in-frame clones appear in the TCRdb table, and some are missing; sequencing was by immunoSEQ multiplex PCR. Here the sample spans roughly 25,000 clones, about 80% being singletons. The sample taken for sequencing was CD4+ T cells from blood buffy coats. These receptors were taken from a human donor in good health.

This chain uses TRBV9 with TRBJ2-3; TRBD2 aligns across 8 bases. The V segment lost 0 bases and the J segment 2 bases; nucleotides outside the gene matches: 5. Germline lookup yields CDR1 SGDLS and CDR2 YYNGEE. There are 16 residues in the CDR3. The CDR3 sequence: CASSVATSAHTDTQYF. The CDR3 region has the DNA TGTGCCAGCAGCGTAGCGACTAGCGCGCACACAGATACGCAGTATTTT.

The CDR3, as DNA: TGTGCCAGCTCACCGGTTATGGACAGGCCGGACGCTTTCTTT. Its protein is CASSPVMDRPDAFF. The chain links TRBV18 to TRBJ1-1; TRBD1 matches 7 bases. Germline CDR1 and CDR2: KGHSH and LQKENI. The CDR3 is 14 residues long. V gave up 3 bases and J gave up 11 bases; unmatched junction bases: 12. The variable domain in full, with the rest retrieved from reference TRBV18 and TRBJ1-1, is NAGVMQNPRHLVRRRGQEARLRCSPMKGHSHVYWYRQLPEEGLKFMVYLQKENIIDESGMPKERFSAEFPKEGPSILRIQQVVRGDSAAYFCASSPVMDRPDAFFGQGTRLTVV.

V gene TRBV5-1 combines with J gene TRBJ2-5; TRBD2 matches 10 bases. CDR3 length equals 18 residues. Germline V CDR1 and CDR2: SGHRS, YFSETQ. Trimming at V came to 4 bases and at J to 5 bases, leaving 17 bases not matched to a gene. In DNA, the CDR3 is TGCGCCAGCAGCGCTGGGGTTCTAGCGGGAGATTTTGCGGAGACCCAGTACTTC. Translation gives CASSAGVLAGDFAETQYF.

The chain recombines TRBV9 with TRBJ1-3; TRBD1 matches 7 bases. The CDR3 sequence is 16 residues long. V lost 3 bases to trimming and J lost 0 bases; unmatched junction nucleotides: 6. Germline CDR1 and CDR2: SGDLS and YYNGEE. The CDR3 is CASSGGQPPSGNTIYF. The CDR3 DNA is TGTGCCAGCAGCGGGGGACAGCCCCCCTCTGGAAACACCATATATTTT.

The chain combines TRBV9 with TRBJ1-3, with a possible D match to TRBD1 (6 bases). The V end was cut by 5 bases, the J end by 0 bases, with 15 bases between. The CDR3 length is 16 residues. The V gene's germline CDR1 is SGDLS and CDR2 YYNGEE. This chain's CDR3 is CASSYSPQGSGNTIYF. CDR3 nucleotide sequence: TGTGCCAGCAGTTATTCCCCACAGGGCTCTGGAAACACCATATATTTT.

The V gene is TRBV28, the J gene TRBJ2-7, with 8 bases aligning to TRBD2. Unmatched junction bases numbered 11, after V lost 6 bases and J lost 1 base. Per germline, CDR1 MDHEN and CDR2 SYDVKM. The CDR3 extends over 16 amino acids. The CDR3 here is CASSSGTRSYSYEQYF. Here the CDR3 DNA reads TGTGCCAGCAGCTCCGGGACTAGGTCGTATTCCTACGAGCAGTACTTC.

The rearrangement links TRBV19 to TRBJ1-2, with 8 bases lining up with TRBD1. This CDR3 contains 14 residues. V shed 7 bases, J shed 2 bases, and the junction held 6 bases outside the gene matches. Germline loops: CDR1 LNHDA, CDR2 SQIVND (reference sequence). The CDR3 DNA reads TGTGCCAGTATCCAAACAGGGGGAAACTATGGCTACACCTTC. Protein sequence: CASIQTGGNYGYTF.

The rearrangement uses TRBV7-2 and TRBJ1-1, with a possible D match to TRBD1 (6 bases). There are 14 residues in the CDR3. Germline-derived CDR1 and CDR2 are SGHTA and FQGNSA. Between the trimmed V and J ends, which lost 5 bases and 0 bases, there was a span of 10 bases. CDR3 in amino acids: CASSGDRMNTEAFF. DNA of the CDR3: TGTGCCAGCAGCGGCGACAGGATGAACACTGAAGCTTTCTTT. Full variable domain (missing parts from reference TRBV7-2 and TRBJ1-1): GAGVSQSPSNKVTEKGKDVELRCDPISGHTALYWYRQSLGQGLEFLIYFQGNSAPDKSGLPSDRFSAERTGGSVSTLTIQRTQQEDSAVYLCASSGDRMNTEAFFGQGTRLTVV.

V and J are TRBV11-2 and TRBJ2-7; 9 bases match TRBD2. The germline gives CDR1 SGHAT, CDR2 FQNNGV. V trimming: 0 bases; J trimming: 2 bases; junction bases outside the gene matches: 5. CDR3 size: 16 residues. This chain's CDR3 is CASSLESGRTTYEQYF. The CDR3 DNA sequence: TGTGCCAGCAGCTTAGAAAGCGGGAGGACGACCTACGAGCAGTACTTC.

In its sample, this clone was seen a few times. V is TRBV2 and J is TRBJ2-1; tentatively, D is TRBD1 or TRBD2 (6 bases each). V lost 1 base to trimming and J lost 4 bases, with 11 bases between them. Germline V lookup: CDR1 SNHLY, CDR2 FYNNEI. The CDR3 sequence is 15 residues long. This CDR3 reads CASSEGGAGYNEQFF. CDR3 DNA: TGTGCCAGCAGTGAAGGGGGGGCGGGATACAATGAGCAGTTCTTC.

In DNA form, the CDR3 reads TGCGCCAGCAGCTTGGAGGGCAGGGACTACGAGCAGTACTTC. Its protein product is CASSLEGRDYEQYF. This sequence joins TRBV5-1 and TRBJ2-7, with a tentative D call TRBD1 (5 bases). The CDR3 is 14 residues long. The V end lost 0 bases, the J end lost 3 bases, and 10 bases lay between the germline ends. In germline, CDR1 is SGHRS, CDR2 YFSETQ.

This clone was seen a single time. The chain has TRBV5-1 and TRBJ1-1, with TRBD1 as a possible D gene (5 bases). V dropped 2 bases and J dropped 1 base, with 9 bases sitting between them. CDR1 and CDR2 (germline): SGHRS, YFSETQ. The CDR3 is 14 residues long. CDR3 sequence reads: CASSLRQGNTEAFF. CDR3 sequence (DNA): TGCGCCAGCAGCTTAAGGCAGGGGAACACTGAAGCTTTCTTT.

This chain joins TRBV7-3 and TRBJ2-1, with 12 bases matching TRBD2. Germline V gives CDR1 SGHTA, CDR2 FQGTGA. CDR3 length: 14 residues. The V segment lost 6 bases and the J segment 7 bases; nucleotides outside the gene matches: 4. CDR3 in DNA: TGTGCCAGCAGTACTAGCGGGGGGCCTAATGAGCAGTTCTTC. Its protein is CASSTSGGPNEQFF.

The V gene is TRBV6-5, the J gene TRBJ1-1; the D is unclear. This CDR3 spans 11 amino acids. V was trimmed by 10 bases and J by 1 base, leaving 7 bases between them. Per germline, CDR1 MNHEY and CDR2 SVGAGI. Here the CDR3 reads CATEQNTEAFF. Written as DNA, the CDR3 is TGTGCCACGGAGCAGAACACTGAAGCTTTCTTT.

V is TRBV9 and J is TRBJ2-5, with TRBD2 matching 9 bases. The V gene end was trimmed by 0 bases and the J gene end by 5 bases; junction bases not matched to a gene: 8. Germline CDR1 reads SGDLS; CDR2 reads YYNGEE. This CDR3 has 16 amino acids. The CDR3 region has the DNA TGTGCCAGCAGCGTAGACCCAGCGGGGGGTGGGGAGACCCAGTACTTC. Its translation is CASSVDPAGGGETQYF.

The V call is TRBV4-1, the J call TRBJ2-3; the D is unclear. In germline, CDR1 is MGHRA, CDR2 YSYEKL. This CDR3 comprises 15 residues. V was clipped by 1 base and J by 4 bases, with 12 bases between them. The CDR3, as DNA: TGCGCCAGCAGCCAAGCCGGTATGGCAGCAGATACGCAGTATTTT. The encoded protein is CASSQAGMAADTQYF.

The chain is built from TRBV18 and TRBJ2-1; a weak D match, TRBD1 (7 bases). Germline values: CDR1 KGHSH, CDR2 LQKENI. Trimming removed 2 bases at V and 2 bases at J, with 13 bases between. CDR3 length equals 16 residues. The CDR3 is CASSPNRGLPYNEQFF. The CDR3 bases are TGTGCCAGCTCACCAAACAGGGGACTTCCCTACAATGAGCAGTTCTTC.

This chain links TRBV28 with TRBJ1-2; D is possibly TRBD1 (5 bases). This CDR3 is 16 amino acids long. Germline-derived CDR1 and CDR2 are MDHEN and SYDVKM. V was trimmed by 2 bases and J by 1 base, leaving 14 bases between them. The CDR3, as DNA: TGTGCCAGCAGTTTAACCGGGACGGAATATAACTATGGCTACACCTTC. As protein: CASSLTGTEYNYGYTF.

The chain joins TRBV6-5 to TRBJ1-3; D gene unclear. The CDR3 is made up of 16 amino acids. CDR1 is MNHEY and CDR2 is SVGAGI in the germline V gene. V lost 2 bases, J lost 2 bases, and 13 bases lay in between. In nucleotides, the CDR3 is TGTGCCAGCAGTTACGGGTGGGCCTCGGCTGGAAACACCATATATTTT. Amino acid sequence: CASSYGWASAGNTIYF.

The chain links TRBV28 to TRBJ2-1; a possible D gene is TRBD2 (6 bases). The V and J ends lost 6 bases and 6 bases respectively, with 12 bases between them. Germline CDR1 is MDHEN and CDR2 is SYDVKM. This CDR3 comprises 13 residues. The DNA of the CDR3 is TGTGCCAGCAGATTAACCGGGGGCAATGAGCAGTTCTTC. Encoded protein: CASRLTGGNEQFF. Full variable domain (remainder filled in from reference TRBV28 and TRBJ2-1): DVKVTQSSRYLVKRTGEKVFLECVQDMDHENMFWYRQDPGLGLRLIYFSYDVKMKEKGDIPEGYSVSREKKERFSLILESASTNQTSMYLCASRLTGGNEQFFGPGTRLTVL.

This sequence joins TRBV11-2 and TRBJ2-7, with unresolved D. The germline V and J ends were trimmed by 1 base and 1 base, with 5 bases remaining between them. The CDR3 totals 13 residues. Germline V CDR1 and CDR2: SGHAT, FQNNGV. The DNA for the CDR3 is TGTGCCAGCAGCTTAGTCCGGTCCTACGAGCAGTACGTC. It codes for CASSLVRSYEQYV.

This chain uses TRBV5-5 with TRBJ1-1, with D possibly matching TRBD1 (6 bases). Trimming removed 1 base at V and 10 bases at J, with 8 bases between. Per the germline V gene, CDR1 is SGHKS and CDR2 is YYEKEE (reference sequence). The CDR3 sequence is 11 residues long. The CDR3 loop reads CASSLLGGAFF. CDR3 DNA sequence: TGTGCCAGCAGCTTGCTAGGGGGAGCTTTCTTT.

This clone is a singleton in its sample. This chain uses TRBV11-2 with TRBJ2-5, with 13 nucleotides matching TRBD2. The CDR3 totals 16 residues. The ends lost 4 bases at V and 5 bases at J; junction bases unmatched: 7. Per the germline V gene, CDR1 is SGHAT and CDR2 is FQNNGV. The CDR3 bases are TGTGCCAGCAGCTCCGGGACTAGCGGGATCCGCGAGACCCAGTACTTC. It specifies CASSSGTSGIRETQYF. The full variable domain, completed using reference TRBV11-2 and TRBJ2-5, is EAGVAQSPRYKIIEKRQSVAFWCNPISGHATLYWYQQILGQGPKLLIQFQNNGVVDDSQLPKDRFSAERLKGVDSTLKIQPAKLEDSAVYLCASSSGTSGIRETQYFGPGTRLLVL.

This clone was seen once. V gene TRBV10-3 combines with J gene TRBJ1-2; 7 bases map to TRBD1. This CDR3 is built from 13 residues. Germline V gene sequence: CDR1 ENHRY, CDR2 SYGVKD. After removal of 7 bases from V and 4 bases from J, the junction contained 6 bases not matched to a gene. In DNA, the CDR3 is TGTGCCATCAAAGACAGGGCGTCCTATGGCTACACCTTC. Protein product: CAIKDRASYGYTF.

CDR3 protein: CASSSTGTGASNEQFF. The CDR3 DNA reads TGTGCCAGCAGCTCCACCGGGACAGGGGCGAGCAATGAGCAGTTCTTC. This sequence joins TRBV27 and TRBJ2-1; 10 positions agree with TRBD1. The germline V gene encodes CDR1 MNHEY and CDR2 SMNVEV (reference sequence). CDR3 length: 16 amino acids. V lost 6 bases to trimming and J lost 6 bases; unmatched junction nucleotides: 11.

CDR3 DNA: TGTGCCAGCAGCTTAGAGGGACAGGTGAGCTCCTACAATGAGCAGTTCTTC. Translating it yields CASSLEGQVSSYNEQFF. V gene TRBV7-9 combines with J gene TRBJ2-1, with TRBD1 identical over 8 bases. After removal of 1 base from V and 0 bases from J, the junction contained 5 bases not matched to a gene. The CDR3 contains 17 residues. CDR1 SEHNR and CDR2 FQNEAQ come from the germline V gene (reference sequence).

The chain employs TRBV19 and TRBJ1-1, with D perhaps matching TRBD1 (5 bases). Germline V gives CDR1 LNHDA, CDR2 SQIVND (reference sequence). Trimming took 3 bases from V and 5 from J, leaving 16 bases between them. The CDR3 is 15 residues long. The CDR3 spells CASSIRKGRVTEAFF. As DNA, the CDR3 is TGTGCCAGTAGTATTAGGAAGGGGCGGGTGACTGAAGCTTTCTTT.